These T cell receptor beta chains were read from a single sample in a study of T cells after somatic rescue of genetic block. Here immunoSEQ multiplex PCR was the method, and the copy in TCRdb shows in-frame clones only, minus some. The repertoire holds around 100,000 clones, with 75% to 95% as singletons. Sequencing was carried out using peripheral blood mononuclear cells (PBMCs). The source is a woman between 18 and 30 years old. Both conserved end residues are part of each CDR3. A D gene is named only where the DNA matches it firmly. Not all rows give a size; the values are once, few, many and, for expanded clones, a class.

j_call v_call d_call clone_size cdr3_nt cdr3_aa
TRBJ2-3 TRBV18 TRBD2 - TGTGCCAGCTCACCGAAGCTAGCGGGGGGTCTTACAGATACGCAGTATTTT CASSPKLAGGLTDTQYF
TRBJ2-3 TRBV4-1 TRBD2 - TGCGCCAGCAGCCAAGCGTTCCTAGCGGGGACCACAGATACGCAGTATTTT CASSQAFLAGTTDTQYF
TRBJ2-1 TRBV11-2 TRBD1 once TGTGCCAGCAGCTTAGAGGGCAGGGGGCGAAGTAGTGGGTACAATGAGCAGTTCTTC CASSLEGRGRSSGYNEQFF
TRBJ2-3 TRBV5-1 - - TGCGCCAGCTGCCCCGGGGACGGCAGCACAGATACGCAGTATTTT CASCPGDGSTDTQYF
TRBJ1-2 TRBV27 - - TGTGCCAGCATTCCACTCACCGGGCCAGATAAAAACTATGGCTACACCTTC CASIPLTGPDKNYGYTF
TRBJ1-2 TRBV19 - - TGTGCCAGTAGTACGGGGGGAGGTTTCAGGTCCGATGGCTACACCTTC CASSTGGGFRSDGYTF
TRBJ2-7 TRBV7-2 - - TGTGCCAGCAGTTTACAGGGTGCGGGGACCTACGAGCAGTACTTC CASSLQGAGTYEQYF
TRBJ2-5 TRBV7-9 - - TGTGCCAGCAGCTTAGTCGTAGGGGAGACCCAGTACTTC CASSLVVGETQYF
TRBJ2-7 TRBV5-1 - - TGCGCCAGCAGCTTGGGACACCGCTCAGACGAGCAGTACTTC CASSLGHRSDEQYF
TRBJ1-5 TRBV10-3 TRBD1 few TGTGCCATCAGTCCCGGGACAGCTGAGCCCCAGCATTTT CAISPGTAEPQHF
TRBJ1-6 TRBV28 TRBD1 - TGTGCCAGCAGCTTTATGACAGGGGGTCCACCCCTCCACTTT CASSFMTGGPPLHF
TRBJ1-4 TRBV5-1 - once TGCGCCAGCAGCTTTTGGCCCGGAGGGTCTAATGAAAAACTGTTTTTT CASSFWPGGSNEKLFF
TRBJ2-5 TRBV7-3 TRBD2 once TGTGCCAGCAGCTTAACGACTAGCGGGGGCCCTCAGGGGGAGACCCAGTACTTC CASSLTTSGGPQGETQYF
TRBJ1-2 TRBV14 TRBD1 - TGTGCCAGCAGCCAAGATTTGGACAGGAGCTATGGCTACACCTTC CASSQDLDRSYGYTF
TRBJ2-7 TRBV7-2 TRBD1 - TGTGCCAGCAGCTCCGACAGGGTGTACGAGCAGTACTTC CASSSDRVYEQYF
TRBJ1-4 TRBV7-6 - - TGTGCCAGCAGCTTACAAGGGATAAATGAAAAACTGTTTTTT CASSLQGINEKLFF
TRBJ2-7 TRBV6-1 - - TGTGCCAGCAGTGAAACCAGGGACTACGAGCAGTACTTC CASSETRDYEQYF
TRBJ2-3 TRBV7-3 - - TGTGCCAGCAGCTCTCCATGGGACGGTACGCAGTATTTT CASSSPWDGTQYF
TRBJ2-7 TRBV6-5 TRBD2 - TGTGCCAGCAGGTTAACGGGAGGCTACGAGCAGTACTTC CASRLTGGYEQYF
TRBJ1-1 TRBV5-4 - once TGTGCCAGCAGCTTGAGCGGGATGAACACTGAAGCTTTCTTT CASSLSGMNTEAFF
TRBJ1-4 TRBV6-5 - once TGTGCCACGCAAACGGGTGATGAAAAACTGTTTTTT CATQTGDEKLFF
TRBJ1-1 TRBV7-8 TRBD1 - TGTGCCAGCAGCATACGGACAGGACCCCACACTGAAGCTTTCTTT CASSIRTGPHTEAFF
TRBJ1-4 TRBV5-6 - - TGTGCCAGCAGCCTGACAGACCTATCTCATGAAAAACTGTTTTTT CASSLTDLSHEKLFF
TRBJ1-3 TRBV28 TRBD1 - TGTGCCAGCAGTGCCTACAGGGGAGCTGGAAACACCATATATTTT CASSAYRGAGNTIYF
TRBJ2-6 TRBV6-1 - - TGTGCCAGCAATGAGGGACATGGGGCCAACGTCCTGACTTTC CASNEGHGANVLTF
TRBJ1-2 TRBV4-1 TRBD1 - TGCGCCAGCAGCCAACCGGGACAGGGTTTTGACTATGGCTACACCTTC CASSQPGQGFDYGYTF
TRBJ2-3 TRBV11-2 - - TGTGCCAGCAGCTTGGGCCAGGGGCCAAGCACAGATACGCAGTATTTT CASSLGQGPSTDTQYF
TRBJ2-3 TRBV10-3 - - TGTGCCATCACCGGGGACACAGATACGCAGTATTTT CAITGDTDTQYF
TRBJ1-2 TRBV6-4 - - TGTGCCAGCAGCGAGACAGGCAACTATGGCTACACCTTC CASSETGNYGYTF
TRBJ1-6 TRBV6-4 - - TGTGCCAGCAGTGAGAATGTGGGGCAGGGAAATTCACCCCTCCACTTT CASSENVGQGNSPLHF
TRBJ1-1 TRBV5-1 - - TGCGCCAGCAGCAGCTCCGGACAGAACACTGAAGCTTTCTTT CASSSSGQNTEAFF
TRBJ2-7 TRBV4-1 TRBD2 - TGCGCCAGCAGCCAAGTCGGACTAGGCGAGCAGTACTTC CASSQVGLGEQYF
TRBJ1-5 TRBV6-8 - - TGTGCCAGCATTGACTCGCGCAATCAGCCCCAGCATTTT CASIDSRNQPQHF
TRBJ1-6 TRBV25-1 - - TGTGCCAGCAGTGATTCGGGCAGGGTGAATTCACCCCTCCACTTT CASSDSGRVNSPLHF
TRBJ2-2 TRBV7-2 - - TGTGCCAGCAGCTTAGCGCAGCTGGGGAACACCGGGGAGCTGTTTTTT CASSLAQLGNTGELFF